The T cell receptor beta chain under discussion was sequenced for a study of CD8+ T cells in alopecia areata. General study results and limits: Across lesional scalp, and particularly alopecia totalis/universalis, clonality surpassed that of normal scalp.

With respect to this clone: What it recognizes is unknown.

RNA, once extracted, was reverse transcribed into cDNA for use as the sequencing template. The protocol was immunoSEQ multiplex PCR, while the TCRdb copy is restricted to in-frame clones and leaves out a portion. This sample has around 100,000 clones; approximately 42% occur once, and the top ten carry approximately 1.4%. V lost 5 bases, J lost 7 bases, and 11 bases lay in between. From germline, CDR1 is MGHDK and CDR2 SYGVNS. This CDR3 is built from 13 residues. Sequenced material: CD4+ T cells sorted from blood. This TCR was sampled from a human donor with alopecia areata. The V and J genes are TRBV25-1 and TRBJ2-2; no clear D gene. CDR3 region: CASSTIRGGELFF. The CDR3 DNA reads as TGTGCCAGCAGTACGATCCGAGGCGGGGAGCTGTTTTTT.